Listed here are 9 T cell receptor beta chains from one sample, sequenced in a study of regulatory T cells in long-lasting Graves disease. This sample's time point: persistent/refractory GD, antithyroid drugs over 5 years with positive TRAb. After RNA was extracted from PBMCs, the TCR library was made from it. Construction of the TCR beta libraries employed iRepertoire HTBI primers in conjunction with Arm-PCR of CDR3 regions. TCRdb re-called the multiplex PCR reads through MiXCR, storing one row per CDR3 protein. This sample carries 600,000 to 800,000 distinct CDR3 sequences, approximately 31% of them seen once, and the ten largest clones take roughly 41%. This material consisted of peripheral blood mononuclear cells (PBMCs), taken when the disease was refractory, from a patient treated with antithyroid drugs. These receptors were taken from a female donor with Graves disease.

Only a few counts were recorded for this clonotype. This chain links TRBV2 with TRBJ1-5; 9 positions match TRBD1. With V trimmed by 5 bases and J by 6 bases, 8 bases remained unmatched. The CDR3 has 15 residues. Looked up from germline, CDR1 is SNHLY and CDR2 is FYNNEI. The CDR3 DNA reads as TGTGCCAGCAGTCAGACAGGGGGGTCGGGTCAGCCCCAGCATTTT. Residues: CASSQTGGSGQPQHF.

This clonotype turned up a few times. The J gene is TRBJ1-1, the V gene TRBV7-3; D not certain. The V gene lost 5 bases and the J gene lost 4 bases, with 11 bases spanning the gap. This CDR3 is 13 amino acids long. Germline V gene sequence: CDR1 SGHTA, CDR2 FQGTGA. DNA for the CDR3: TGTGCCAGCAGCGCCTCTTGGCGCACTGAAGCTTTCTTT. This encodes CASSASWRTEAFF. Looking up the rest from reference TRBV7-3 and TRBJ1-1 gives the full variable domain: GAGVSQTPSNKVTEKGKYVELRCDPISGHTALYWYRQSLGQGPEFLIYFQGTGAADDSGLPNDRFFAVRPEGSVSTLKIQRTERGDSAVYLCASSASWRTEAFFGQGTRLTVV.

This clonotype came up many times. The J gene is TRBJ2-7, the V gene TRBV11-2, with 7 bases lining up with TRBD2. CDR1 SGHAT and CDR2 FQNNGV come from the germline V gene. This CDR3 has 16 amino acids. Trimming removed 5 bases from V and 3 bases from J; junction bases left unmatched: 13. The CDR3 nucleotides read TGTGCCAGCAGCGATACTACTGGGGAGGGCGACTACGAGCAGTACTTC. Amino acids: CASSDTTGEGDYEQYF.

The chain uses TRBV6-2 or TRBV6-3 and TRBJ2-5; 13 bases are shared with TRBD2. Looked up from germline, CDR1 is MNHEY and CDR2 is SVGEGT. Trimming cost V 5 bases and J 0 bases; bases outside gene matches: 3. This CDR3 is 16 amino acids long. The CDR3 reads CASSAGTSGNQETQYF. CDR3 DNA: TGTGCCAGCAGTGCGGGGACTAGCGGGAACCAAGAGACCCAGTACTTC.

This clonotype was detected ten times or more. The rearrangement links TRBV12-5 to TRBJ1-5; 9 bases fit TRBD1. J gave up 4 bases and V 6 bases, and 7 bases lay outside the gene matches. CDR3 length: 15 residues. The germline CDR1 and CDR2 sequences are LGHNT and FRNRAP. Written as DNA, the CDR3 is TGTGCTAGTGGGCTGGGGACAGGGCGTAATCAGCCCCAGCATTTT. Translated, it gives CASGLGTGRNQPQHF.

The chain is built from TRBV7-9 and TRBJ1-2; possible D gene TRBD1, 5 bases. This CDR3 is built from 14 residues. V shed 1 base and J shed 8 bases, with 14 bases lying between them. Germline CDR1 is SEHNR and CDR2 is FQNEAQ (reference sequence). The CDR3 coding sequence is TGTGCCAGCAGCTTAGAGGACACCGGTGGGGGCTACACCTTC. Amino acids: CASSLEDTGGGYTF.

The V and J genes are TRBV27 and TRBJ1-2; TRBD1 aligns across 10 bases. J was trimmed by 8 bases and V by 8 bases; bases with no gene match: 11. The CDR3 consists of 14 residues. Germline CDR1 is MNHEY and CDR2 is SMNVEV (reference sequence). The CDR3 nucleotides are TGTGCCAGCGCCTACGACAGGGGGCAACGGGGCTACACCTTC. As protein: CASAYDRGQRGYTF.

The chain combines TRBV19 with TRBJ1-5; TRBD1 agrees at 7 bases. V shed 4 bases and J 1 base; nucleotides not matched to a gene: 10. The CDR3 contains 17 residues. Per germline, CDR1 LNHDA and CDR2 SQIVND (reference sequence). This CDR3 reads CASSTRRTGASNQPQHF. CDR3 bases: TGTGCCAGTAGTACGCGCAGAACAGGGGCCAGCAATCAGCCCCAGCATTTT.

This sequence joins TRBV28 and TRBJ2-7, with 10 bases fitting TRBD1. The V and J ends lost 3 bases and 5 bases, in that order; junction bases with no gene match: 4. This CDR3 comprises 14 residues. From germline, CDR1 is MDHEN and CDR2 SYDVKM. The CDR3 sequence: CASSFRDRGHEQYF. Here the CDR3 DNA reads TGTGCCAGCAGTTTCCGGGACAGGGGACACGAGCAGTACTTC.